The rows below give T cell receptor beta chains drawn from one sample of a study of cytomegalovirus exposure and HLA in healthy donors. Repertoires were generated with immunoSEQ multiplex PCR, while TCRdb's copy carries only in-frame clones and drops some. The sample consists of roughly 260,000 clones, 70% to 90% of them appearing once. The sequencing input was PBMCs. The receptors originated from a woman in her thirties or forties in good health and CMV-seropositive. CDR3s leave out the opening cysteine and the closing phenylalanine or tryptophan. D genes are given only for firm matches.

TRBV5-8	TRBJ2-5	TRBD1	ASSFRDRDQETQY
TRBV11-2	TRBJ1-3	TRBD1	ASSLWLRDSYGNTIY
TRBV5-1	TRBJ2-1	TRBD1	ASSLDRVDEQF
TRBV27	TRBJ2-1	TRBD2	ASSLSGLAGAKPPYNEQF
TRBV19	TRBJ1-6	TRBD1	ASSAPDRGRESPLH
TRBV7-9	TRBJ1-2	TRBD1	SSSLRGGPPRPQ
TRBV11-2	TRBJ2-1	TRBD1	ASRTGTGPSNEQF
TRBV6-5	TRBJ1-1	.	ATTSTMNTEAF
TRBV6-1	TRBJ2-2	TRBD1	AIPGQGTYTGELF
TRBV4-3	TRBJ2-5	TRBD2	ASSQDLTSGRAQETQY
TRBV30	TRBJ2-3	.	AWSVTDTQY
TRBV28	TRBJ1-5	.	ASSLGQLSQPQH
TRBV5-1	TRBJ2-1	.	ASRTEGSFYNEQF
TRBV2	TRBJ2-2	TRBD2	ASSPTGLAGYSTGELF
TRBV10-3	TRBJ1-4	TRBD1	AIGSSTGIGEKLF
TRBV6-5	TRBJ1-1	.	ASSTPSGTEAF
TRBV18	TRBJ1-5	.	ASSPLGGVSNQPQH